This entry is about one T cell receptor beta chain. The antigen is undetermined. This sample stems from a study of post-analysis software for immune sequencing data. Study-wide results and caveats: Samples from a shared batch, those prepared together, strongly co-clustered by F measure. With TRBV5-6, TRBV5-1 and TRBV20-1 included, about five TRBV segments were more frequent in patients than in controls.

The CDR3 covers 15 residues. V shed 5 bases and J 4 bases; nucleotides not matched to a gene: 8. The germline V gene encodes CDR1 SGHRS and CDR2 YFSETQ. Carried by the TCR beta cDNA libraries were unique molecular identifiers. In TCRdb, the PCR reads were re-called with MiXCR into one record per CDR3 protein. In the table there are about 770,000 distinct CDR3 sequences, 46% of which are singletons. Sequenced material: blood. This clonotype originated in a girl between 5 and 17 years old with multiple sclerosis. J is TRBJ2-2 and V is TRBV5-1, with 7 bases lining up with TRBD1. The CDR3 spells CASRPGTEPTGELFF. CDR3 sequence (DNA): TGCGCCAGCAGGCCCGGGACAGAGCCCACCGGGGAGCTGTTTTTT.